This T cell receptor beta chain was documented in a study of cytomegalovirus exposure and HLA in healthy donors (dated by TCRdb to 2016 to 2017). For the study in its entirety: In an earlier analysis of fewer than 750 of the donors, about 270 Gb of sequence data and 100 million or so unique TCR beta sequences from about 190 million T cells were reported. An early release that covered around 590 HLA-typed donors contained 300 to 350 gigabases of sequencing data and roughly 84 million unique TCR sequences. Among the roughly 390 genotyped donors, approximately 81% belonged to the genetic ancestry cluster associated with self-reported Caucasian donors. The study aimed to test whether cataloging public T cell receptors could reveal signatures of past pathogen exposure. The T cell repertoires of 666 subjects were profiled by immunosequencing and related to cytomegalovirus serostatus. A separate validation cohort of some 130 different subjects was used in addition to the roughly 700-subject first cohort. To predict cytomegalovirus infection status, the study brought together high-throughput TCR immunosequencing, statistical association of individual TCRs with disease status, and machine learning. To study patterns of TCR occurrence, a later analysis re-analyzed previously published TCR beta repertoires from 600 to 750 donors and added high-resolution HLA genotyping. The later analysis used no new phenotypic data to find candidate immune exposures, relying instead on TCR beta sequences and their occurrence across donors. To decide whether each TCR beta V gene segment behaved as functional or pseudogenic, an earlier analysis of nearly 600 of the donors relied on high-throughput TCR beta sequencing. Donor age, sex, ethnicity and CMV serostatus were compiled together with the repertoire data. Genome-wide SNP genotypes for about 60% of the roughly 670 donors were used in a later genetic analysis, which treated that subset as a discovery cohort. All discovery cohort repertoires had been generated using a single sequencing platform. HLA typing included class I and class II loci at four-digit resolution. The number of donors typed differed by locus, with roughly 629-640 for A, B, C, DRB1 and DQB1, more than 500 for DQA1, about 610 for DPA1, and 400 to 490 for DPB1. Because of strong linkage in the cohort, roughly five DR-DQ haplotypes were treated as single units for association and clustering. Across approximately 400 genotyped donors of the cohort, an average of approximately 240,000 unique TCR beta nucleotide sequences per donor were sequenced, and 15% to 20% of those sequences were non-productive.

This clone was detected only once. Its antigen is not yet known. Base qualities were left out, and no much larger clone turns up one base away. Overall results and qualifications from the work: In a later analysis, HLA-associated TCR beta chains were found to be more clonally expanded and to have lower generation probabilities than equally common non-associated chains. In an earlier analysis of about 600 of the donors, most TCR beta V segments appeared in productive rearrangements about 87% or about 30% of the time, broadly matching IMGT annotations. The 87-base-pair reads could not distinguish some IMGT-functional V segments, including TRBV6-2 and TRBV6-3, so those segments were excluded. In a later analysis, several top co-occurrence clusters were reported to appear linked to parvovirus B19, influenza, CMV and Epstein-Barr virus. Correlated functional status among segregating V segments might be attributable to linkage disequilibrium, but an unknown experimental factor could not be ruled out. Most TCR sequences were observed very rarely across donors, whereas some public TCRs were present in many individuals. In both the original and validation cohorts, the classifier was reported to diagnose cytomegalovirus status with high specificity and sensitivity. Sequencing depth was assumed to be roughly uniform across donors in the presence/absence analyses, though that assumption may not hold. Specific HLA alleles were associated with 15,000 to 20,000 TCR beta sequences at a false discovery rate of 0.05 in a later analysis. A further reported finding was that TCR beta sequences accurately predicted the HLA-A and HLA-B alleles for most subjects in the first cohort. Most CMV-associated TCR beta chains appeared to be HLA-restricted in a later analysis, and the HLA associations seemed to be driven largely by CMV exposure. When HLA alleles, especially DR and DQ, strongly co-occurred, attributing TCR associations to individual alleles was difficult. A cluster of highly shared sequence variants was judged likely to be a technical artifact of the sequencing pipeline. Because some donors lacked HLA typing at each locus, the association tests relied only on the typed subset. Only TCR beta chains were sequenced in this cohort, and the absence of alpha or paired-chain data limited detectable features. In a later analysis, the rate of TCR association differed among HLA loci, with DRB1 alleles having the most associated TCRs and HLA-C alleles having the fewest. According to the authors, the approach could potentially be generalized to other disease states and immunological phenotypes. Over 15 rarely observed V segments, including chromosome 9 orphons, were excluded from the earlier analysis of several hundred of the donors because counts were too low. A later genetic analysis associated a missense DCLRE1C variant with V-gene and J-gene trimming of TCR beta chains, and an independent cohort replicated the association. A total of 150 or so TCR beta chains were listed by the study as associated with cytomegalovirus. In a later genetic analysis, fewer N-insertions in productive TCRs were reported among donors in an Asian-associated ancestry cluster than the roughly 700-donor mean. For the cohort, immune exposure information was limited to CMV serostatus. In vitro tests confirmed that three of the cytomegalovirus-associated TCR beta chains recognize cytomegalovirus antigens.

The receptor library was made with the immunoSEQ multiplex PCR assay. For the multiplex PCR, a mixture combining 60 forward primers for TCR Vbeta segments and 13 reverse primers for TCR Jbeta segments was used. Amplification of the CDR3 region of rearranged TCR beta genes was performed with a multiplex PCR assay on genomic DNA. The Illumina HiSeq System was used to sequence the amplified TCR beta libraries as 87-base-pair reads. From the authors' description of their analysis: Across the roughly 600 repertoires, a later analysis counted about 81 million unique TCR beta chains, around 11 million of which were shared by at least two donors. A nearest-neighbor algorithm error-corrected the raw reads and collapsed the reads into unique sequences, merging closely related sequences to remove PCR and sequencing errors. To assign V, D and J gene segments, CDR3 sequences were aligned to IMGT reference sequences. For a sequence to be retained, a match of at least six nucleotides to both a V gene segment and a J gene segment was required. A rearrangement counted as productive if the CDR3 had no stop codons and remained in frame with V and J, and every other rearrangement counted as non-productive. CDR3 was defined according to IMGT convention as the region running from the second conserved V-encoded cysteine to the conserved J-encoded phenylalanine. The earlier analysis of about 530 of the donors excluded any sequence lacking an unambiguous match to a single V gene segment. An earlier analysis of a few hundred of the donors called V segments functional above 56.7% productive rearrangements and segregating when the between-donor standard deviation exceeded 5%. To diagnose cytomegalovirus status from the catalog of TCR beta chain sequences, a statistical classification framework was built. In a later analysis, TCR nucleotide sequences were compared against IMGT/GENE-DB human TR gene sequences so that V and J genes could be assigned. A later analysis assigned CDR3 sequences and most-parsimonious VDJ recombination scenarios with the TCRdist pipeline. In a later analysis, each TCR beta chain was defined by its CDR3 amino acid sequence together with its V-gene family, and reads lacking a unique V-gene family were excluded. As a way to deal with suspected cross-contamination and a sequencing artifact, a later analysis dropped 450 to 600 nucleotide sequences that were highly shared and had low generation probability. For each public chain, a later analysis derived a clonal expansion index from normalized ranks of inferred template counts within each repertoire. Generation probabilities in a later analysis came from a VDJ recombination model fitted to out-of-frame rearrangements, and those results were checked against IGoR. Hypergeometric tests were used in a later analysis to score TCR-TCR, TCR-HLA and TCR-CMV co-occurrence, with a repertoire-size bias correction applied to the TCR pairs. False discovery rates were estimated in a later analysis by permuting HLA or CMV assignments 20 times. A later analysis grouped co-occurring TCRs with DBSCAN, adding TCRdist sequence similarity when clustering within HLA-allele-positive subsets. Repertoires with fewer than 30,000 or more than 120,000 public chains, plus five repertoires with anomalous nucleotide sharing, were excluded from co-occurrence clustering. TCRdb mirrors the immuneACCESS table, restricted to in-frame sequences. Some clones are absent from its copies; in checked studies, under half trace to an unresolved V gene, and the reason for the others is unknown. D and trimming were read from the DNA, whereas the V and J calls and clone size are those reported in that table. The sample yields some 190,000 clones; roughly four fifths were counted once. Jointly, the top ten make up 1.5% to 2% of the sample.

Spanning cysteine to phenylalanine, the CDR3 consists of 14 amino acids. Of all the DNA, just the CDR3 is kept, 42 bases in frame from base 1. V is shortened by 0 bases, J by 2 bases, and the region joining them spans 5 bases. The germline V gene sets CDR1 to SGHAT and CDR2 to FQNNGV. The cohort was made up of approximately 700 healthy bone marrow donors. Cohort members were all nominally healthy when sampled, although unrecorded immune exposures were likely present. The donor tested CMV seronegative, placing the donor among the approximately 400 seronegative members of the cohort. A peripheral blood sample was collected from each donor, and TCR beta sequencing was performed on peripheral blood mononuclear cells. The Qiagen DNeasy Blood Extraction Kit was used to extract genomic DNA from the blood cell samples.

This TCR came from a man aged 18 to 30 in good health and CMV-seronegative. Specimen: PBMCs. The V and J genes are TRBV11-2 and TRBJ2-1; no D gene can be assigned with confidence. The encoded CDR3 is CASSLEPAYNEQFF. At the DNA level, the sequence is TGTGCCAGCAGCTTAGAACCGGCCTACAATGAGCAGTTCTTC.